Below, 18 T cell receptor beta chains from the same sample are listed, as sequenced in a study of T cell clusters in autoimmune cytopenias. One tube held mixed TRB-A and TRB-B primer pools for touch-down PCR. TCRdb reprocessed the multiplex PCR reads, keeping one entry per CDR3 protein, no DNA. The sample includes approximately 2,100 distinct CDR3 sequences. TRB was amplified from roughly 250 ng of peripheral blood genomic DNA per sample. The sample also formed part of further work on T cell repertoires in aging, cancer and after chemotherapy.

The sample taken for sequencing was peripheral blood. The receptors originated from a human donor with an autoimmune cytopenia or autoimmune hepatitis (not recorded which).

V and J are TRBV5-1 and TRBJ2-7; checking the TCRdb D call of TRBD2 is not possible without DNA. The CDR3 totals 16 residues. Germline values: CDR1 SGHRS, CDR2 YFSETQ. The CDR3 sequence is CASSRKLAGVSYEQYF. Using reference TRBV5-1 and TRBJ2-7 for the parts outside the CDR3, the full variable domain is KAGVTQTPRYLIKTRGQQVTLSCSPISGHRSVSWYQQTPGQGLQFLFEYFSETQRNKGNFPGRFSGRQFSNSRSEMNVSTLELGDSALYLCASSRKLAGVSYEQYFGPGTRLTVT.

According to its frequency, this clonotype is medium-sized (0.01 to 0.1%). This chain's CDR3 is CASSFGPDRGYLNEQFF. The V call is TRBV11-1, the J call TRBJ2-1. Germline CDR1 and CDR2: SGHAT and FQDESV (reference sequence). This CDR3 comprises 17 residues.

The chain combines TRBV28 with TRBJ2-5. Per germline, CDR1 MDHEN and CDR2 SYDVKM. CDR3 length equals 12 residues. The CDR3 loop is CASSLSGETQYF.

The chain links TRBV29-1 to TRBJ2-2; as DNA is missing, the TRBD1 call by TCRdb cannot be tested. The germline V gene has CDR1 SQVTM and CDR2 ANQGSEA. This CDR3 is 13 amino acids long. CDR3 region: CSAGTGGTGELFF.

The chain employs TRBV6-1 and TRBJ2-7; TCRdb's D call, TRBD1, is unchecked because there is no DNA. There are 13 residues in the CDR3. Germline loops: CDR1 MNHNS, CDR2 SASEGT. CDR3 amino acids: CATNVDRGSEQYF.

The chain combines TRBV6-5 with TRBJ2-7; no DNA is available, so the TRBD2 call from TCRdb remains unchecked. The CDR3 loop spans 14 amino acids. Looked up from germline, CDR1 is MNHEY and CDR2 is SVGAGI. The CDR3 sequence is CASSYRTFPYEQYF.

This clonotype shows up as medium-sized by frequency. The V and J genes are TRBV30 and TRBJ2-5; absent DNA, TCRdb's TRBD1 call cannot be checked. CDR1 and CDR2 from the germline V gene are GTSNPN and SVGIG (reference sequence). The CDR3 length is 15 residues. The CDR3 sequence is CAWSVRGRDAPTQYF.

The chain joins TRBV6-1 to TRBJ1-2; the TCRdb D gene call, TRBD1, has no DNA to confirm it. The germline V gene encodes CDR1 MNHNS and CDR2 SASEGT. The CDR3 is made up of 15 amino acids. The CDR3 loop is CASSEGTTGVYGYTF.

This clonotype ranks as medium-sized in terms of frequency. This chain's CDR3 is CSILGGDTEAFF. The rearrangement uses TRBV29-1 and TRBJ1-1. CDR1 and CDR2 (germline): SQVTM, ANQGSEA. This CDR3 region has 12 residues.

Its frequency marks this clonotype as medium-sized (0.01 to 0.1%). The chain recombines TRBV6-6 with TRBJ1-3. This CDR3 is built from 14 residues. Germline V gene lookup returns CDR1 MNHNY and CDR2 SVGAGI (reference sequence). The CDR3 sequence: CASSYSTYGNTIYF.

This clonotype is classed as medium-sized (0.01 to 0.1%) by frequency. This chain uses TRBV6-5 with TRBJ2-3; as DNA is missing, the TRBD2 call by TCRdb cannot be tested. Germline lookup yields CDR1 MNHEY and CDR2 SVGAGI. The CDR3 totals 15 residues. This chain's CDR3 is CASRSGLAGTDTQYF.

The rearrangement uses TRBV5-5 and TRBJ2-7; TCRdb returns TRBD2, unconfirmable since there is no DNA. The CDR3 length is 12 residues. Germline V CDR1 and CDR2: SGHKS, YYEKEE (reference sequence). The CDR3 loop reads CASSFLGGEQYF.

This rearrangement joins TRBV19 to TRBJ1-5. The CDR3 is 14 residues long. Germline CDR1 and CDR2: LNHDA and SQIVND (reference sequence). CDR3 sequence: CASSIQQKNQPQHF.

The chain carries TRBV5-6 and TRBJ1-4; TCRdb gives TRBD1 as the D gene, but with no DNA this cannot be confirmed. Germline loops: CDR1 SGHDT, CDR2 YYEEEE. CDR3 length: 15 amino acids. This chain's CDR3 is CASSSSVPRGEKLFF.

This chain uses TRBV19 with TRBJ1-2. The CDR3 runs 13 residues. Germline CDR1 LNHDA, CDR2 SQIVND (reference sequence). The CDR3 spells CASSMRQVYGYTF. Drawing the rest from reference TRBV19 and TRBJ1-2, the complete variable domain is DGGITQSPKYLFRKEGQNVTLSCEQNLNHDAMYWYRQDPGQGLRLIYYSQIVNDFQKGDIAEGYSVSREKKESFPLTVTSAQKNPTAFYLCASSMRQVYGYTFGSGTRLTVV.

The CDR3 spells CASRYGQETQYF. The V call is TRBV5-1, the J call TRBJ2-5. The CDR3 spans 12 residues. CDR1 is SGHRS, CDR2 YFSETQ, per germline. Together with reference TRBV5-1 and TRBJ2-5, the CDR3 gives the full variable domain: KAGVTQTPRYLIKTRGQQVTLSCSPISGHRSVSWYQQTPGQGLQFLFEYFSETQRNKGNFPGRFSGRQFSNSRSEMNVSTLELGDSALYLCASRYGQETQYFGPGTRLLVL.

Judged by frequency, this clonotype is medium-sized. This chain uses TRBV19 with TRBJ2-5; TCRdb designates TRBD1, a call that cannot be tested without DNA. The CDR3 covers 12 residues. From germline, CDR1 is LNHDA and CDR2 SQIVND (reference sequence). The CDR3 sequence is CATSDGRGTQYF.

V is TRBV6-4 and J is TRBJ2-1; with no DNA, the TCRdb D assignment of TRBD2 cannot be verified. Germline values: CDR1 MRHNA, CDR2 SNTAGT. The CDR3 extends over 14 amino acids. CDR3 in amino acids: CATTPSGEINEQFF.